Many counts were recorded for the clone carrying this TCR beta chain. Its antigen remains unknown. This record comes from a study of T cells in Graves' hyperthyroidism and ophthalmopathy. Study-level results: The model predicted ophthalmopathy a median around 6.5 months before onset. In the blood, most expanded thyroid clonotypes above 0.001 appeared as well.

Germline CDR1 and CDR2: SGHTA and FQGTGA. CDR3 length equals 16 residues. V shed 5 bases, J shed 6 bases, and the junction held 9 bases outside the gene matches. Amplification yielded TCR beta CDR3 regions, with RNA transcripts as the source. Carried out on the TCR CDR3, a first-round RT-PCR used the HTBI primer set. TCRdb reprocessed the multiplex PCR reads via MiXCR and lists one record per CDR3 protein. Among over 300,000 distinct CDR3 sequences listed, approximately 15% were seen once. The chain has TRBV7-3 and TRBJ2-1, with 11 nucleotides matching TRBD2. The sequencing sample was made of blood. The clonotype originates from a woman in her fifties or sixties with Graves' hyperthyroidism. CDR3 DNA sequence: TGTGCCAGCAGCCAATTAGCGGGAGGGCCGGCCAATGAGCAGTTCTTC. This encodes CASSQLAGGPANEQFF.